The 12 T cell receptor beta chains below all came from one sample that was sequenced in a study of blood T cells in healthy people across ages (dated by TCRdb to between 2015 and 2017). Library preparation employed 5' RACE. Sequencing was carried out with an Illumina HiSeq 2500. The second PCR ran for roughly 7 to 12 cycles and used a J-beta primer mix along with a sample-barcoded 5' primer. Using fastp at Q25 and MiXCR, TCRdb reprocessed the public reads and kept productive beta chains. Identical CDR3 protein sequences are pooled into one entry, listed with their most common genes and DNA. A total of 1.5 million to 2 million distinct CDR3 sequences appear in this sample, around half of them only once. Roughly 2.1% of the sample rests with the top ten. The material sequenced was blood. These receptors all stem from a woman aged 40-49 years in good health.

The V gene is TRBV11-2, the J gene TRBJ2-1, with D uncertain. From germline, CDR1 is SGHAT and CDR2 FQNNGV. CDR3 length: 12 amino acids. V lost 5 bases and J 8 bases, leaving 10 bases between the germline ends. This CDR3 is CASSPIVYEQFF. The CDR3 DNA follows: TGTGCCAGCAGCCCCATTGTCTATGAGCAGTTCTTC.

This clonotype was picked up a small number of times. The chain carries TRBV6-5 and TRBJ1-1, with D perhaps TRBD1 (6 bases). The V gene lost 0 bases and the J gene lost 0 bases, with 17 bases spanning the gap. CDR3 length: 18 residues. The V gene's germline CDR1 is MNHEY and CDR2 SVGAGI. The CDR3 region is CASSYSGGYYLLNTEAFF. The CDR3 DNA reads TGTGCCAGCAGTTACTCAGGGGGGTACTATCTTTTGAACACTGAAGCTTTCTTT.

Of note for this clonotype: Since a much larger clone is just one base distant, this may be a read error. The CDR3 region is CATSDTSEVKETQYF. The CDR3 DNA is TGTGCCACCAGTGACACCTCGGAGGTCAAGGAGACCCAGTACTTC. The chain combines TRBV24-1 with TRBJ2-5; D is perhaps TRBD2 (5 bases). The CDR3 is made up of 15 amino acids. Trimming pared 4 bases from V and 5 bases from J, leaving 16 bases between. Germline CDR1 and CDR2: KGHDR and SFDVKD.

The chain is built from TRBV28 and TRBJ1-2; the D is unclear. The CDR3 covers 17 residues. V was trimmed by 2 bases and J by 0 bases, leaving 16 bases between them. Germline values: CDR1 MDHEN, CDR2 SYDVKM. This CDR3 reads CASSLRSARRANYGYTF. The CDR3, as DNA: TGTGCCAGCAGTTTACGTAGCGCCCGGAGAGCTAACTATGGCTACACCTTC.

This clonotype was seen more than once but under ten times. CDR3 bases: TGTGCCACCAGCAGACCCGGCGGGGGTAGCCATGAGCAGTTCTTC. It translates to CATSRPGGGSHEQFF. The rearrangement links TRBV15 to TRBJ2-1; 7 bases match TRBD2. This CDR3 spans 15 amino acids. The trim removed 2 bases at V and 8 bases at J, leaving 9 bases unmatched. Germline V lookup: CDR1 LNHNV, CDR2 YYDKDF (reference sequence). Full variable domain (missing parts from reference TRBV15 and TRBJ2-1): DAMVIQNPRYQVTQFGKPVTLSCSQTLNHNVMYWYQQKSSQAPKLLFHYYDKDFNNEADTPDNFQSRRPNTSFCFLDIRSPGLGDTAMYLCATSRPGGGSHEQFFGPGTRLTVL.

This clonotype was seen just once. This CDR3 reads CASSQAFGTGGGSPLHF. For the CDR3, the DNA is TGCGCCAGCAGCCAAGCTTTTGGGACAGGGGGGGGTTCACCCCTCCACTTT. This sequence joins TRBV4-1 and TRBJ1-6; 11 positions match TRBD1. This CDR3 comprises 17 residues. After removal of 1 base from V and 9 bases from J, the junction contained 8 bases not matched to a gene. Germline V gene lookup returns CDR1 MGHRA and CDR2 YSYEKL.

In its sample, this clonotype was seen a few times. The J gene is TRBJ2-5, the V gene TRBV6-1, with a weak D call TRBD1 (6 bases). CDR1 is MNHNS and CDR2 is SASEGT in the germline V gene. V shed 11 bases and J shed 0 bases, with 28 bases lying between them. This CDR3 has 18 amino acids. The CDR3 spells CAAFKRGSLVPYQETQYF. CDR3 in DNA: TGTGCCGCATTCAAAAGGGGGTCGCTCGTACCGTACCAAGAGACCCAGTACTTC.

The chain links TRBV4-1 to TRBJ1-1, with D tentatively TRBD1 (5 bases). Trimming left V 2 bases short and J 6 bases short, with 10 bases between. The CDR3 spans 13 residues. CDR1 and CDR2 (germline): MGHRA, YSYEKL. The CDR3 is CASSQTGISEAFF. DNA for the CDR3: TGCGCCAGCAGCCAAACAGGAATCTCTGAAGCTTTCTTT.

This clonotype was counted between two and nine times. The chain carries TRBV5-1 and TRBJ2-1, with 10 positions matching TRBD1. V was clipped by 1 base and J by 6 bases; unmatched bases: 7. In germline, CDR1 is SGHRS, CDR2 YFSETQ. The CDR3 loop spans 16 amino acids. CDR3 nucleotide sequence: TGCGCCAGCAGCTTGCACGGGACAGGGGACTCCAATGAGCAGTTCTTC. Protein product: CASSLHGTGDSNEQFF.

The chain carries TRBV7-2 and TRBJ2-5, with TRBD2 as a possible D gene (5 bases). V dropped 4 bases and J dropped 5 bases, with 17 bases sitting between them. CDR1 and CDR2 (germline): SGHTA, FQGNSA. This CDR3 has 15 residues. The CDR3 here is CASSSAPGLAETQYF. The DNA for the CDR3 is TGTGCCAGCAGCTCCGCCCCGGGGTTGGCGGAGACCCAGTACTTC.

V usage is TRBV20-1 and J usage is TRBJ1-6, with D uncertain. V lost 6 bases, J lost 8 bases, and 14 bases lay in between. In germline, CDR1 is DFQATT, CDR2 SNEGSKA (reference sequence). The CDR3 is 13 amino acids. CDR3 DNA: TGCAGTGCCAATGAGGATCGGCATTCACCCCTCCACTTT. Encoded protein: CSANEDRHSPLHF.

The chain uses TRBV27 and TRBJ2-7; the match to TRBD2 covers 13 bases. V lost 4 bases to trimming and J lost 8 bases; unmatched junction nucleotides: 5. Per germline, CDR1 MNHEY and CDR2 SMNVEV (reference sequence). This CDR3 region has 14 residues. For the CDR3, the DNA is TGTGCCAGCAGTTCGGGGACTAGCGGGGCGAAGCAGTACTTC. Protein: CASSSGTSGAKQYF.